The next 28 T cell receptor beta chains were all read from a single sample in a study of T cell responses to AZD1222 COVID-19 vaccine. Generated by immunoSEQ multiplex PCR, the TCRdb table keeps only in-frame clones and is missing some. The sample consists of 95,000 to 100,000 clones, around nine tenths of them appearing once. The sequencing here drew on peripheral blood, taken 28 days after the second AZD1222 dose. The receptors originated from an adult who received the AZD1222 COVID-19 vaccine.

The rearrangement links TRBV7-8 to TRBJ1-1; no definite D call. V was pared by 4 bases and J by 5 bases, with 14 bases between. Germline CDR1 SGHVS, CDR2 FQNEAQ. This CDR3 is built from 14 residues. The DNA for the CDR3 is TGTGCCAGCAGCTCTACATCCGTCGGGACTGAAGCTTTCTTT. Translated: CASSSTSVGTEAFF.

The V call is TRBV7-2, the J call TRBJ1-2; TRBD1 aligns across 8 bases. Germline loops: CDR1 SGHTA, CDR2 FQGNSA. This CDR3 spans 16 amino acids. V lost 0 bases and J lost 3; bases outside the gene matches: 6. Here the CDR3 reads CASSLAQGARYYGYTF. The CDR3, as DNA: TGTGCCAGCAGCTTAGCCCAGGGGGCGCGTTACTATGGCTACACCTTC.

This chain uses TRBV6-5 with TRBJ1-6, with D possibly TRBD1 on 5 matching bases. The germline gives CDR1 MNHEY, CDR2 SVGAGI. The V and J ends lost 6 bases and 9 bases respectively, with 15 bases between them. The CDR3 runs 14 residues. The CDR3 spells CASSSWGEASPLHF. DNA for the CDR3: TGTGCCAGCAGCTCTTGGGGGGAGGCTTCACCCCTCCACTTT.

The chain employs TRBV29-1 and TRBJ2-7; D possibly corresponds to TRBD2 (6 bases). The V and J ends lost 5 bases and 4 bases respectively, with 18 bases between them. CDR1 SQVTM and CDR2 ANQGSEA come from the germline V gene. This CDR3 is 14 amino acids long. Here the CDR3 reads CSVSGPALAYEQYF. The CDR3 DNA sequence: TGCAGCGTTTCTGGTCCGGCGCTAGCGTACGAGCAGTACTTC.

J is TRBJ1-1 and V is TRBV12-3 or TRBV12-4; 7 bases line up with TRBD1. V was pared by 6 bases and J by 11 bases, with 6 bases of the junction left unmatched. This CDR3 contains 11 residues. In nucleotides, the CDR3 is TGTGCCAGCAGCAACAGGGGAGGGGCTTTCTTT. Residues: CASSNRGGAFF.

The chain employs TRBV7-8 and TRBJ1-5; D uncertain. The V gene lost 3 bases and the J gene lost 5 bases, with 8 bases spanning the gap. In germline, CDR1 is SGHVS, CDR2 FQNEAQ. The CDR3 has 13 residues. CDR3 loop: CASSFSPDQPQHF. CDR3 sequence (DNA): TGTGCCAGCAGCTTTAGCCCTGATCAGCCCCAGCATTTT.

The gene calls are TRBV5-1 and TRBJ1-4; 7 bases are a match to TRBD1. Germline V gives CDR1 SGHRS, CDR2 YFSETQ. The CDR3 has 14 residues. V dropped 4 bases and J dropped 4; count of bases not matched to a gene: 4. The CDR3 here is CASSAGQFNEKLFF. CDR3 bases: TGCGCCAGCAGCGCGGGACAGTTTAATGAAAAACTGTTTTTT.

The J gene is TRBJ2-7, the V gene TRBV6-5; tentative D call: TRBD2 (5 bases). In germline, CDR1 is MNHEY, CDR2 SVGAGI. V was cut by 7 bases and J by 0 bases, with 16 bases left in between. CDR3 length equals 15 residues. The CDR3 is CASKSVGVSSYEQYF. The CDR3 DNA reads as TGTGCCAGCAAATCGGTCGGGGTAAGCTCCTACGAGCAGTACTTC.

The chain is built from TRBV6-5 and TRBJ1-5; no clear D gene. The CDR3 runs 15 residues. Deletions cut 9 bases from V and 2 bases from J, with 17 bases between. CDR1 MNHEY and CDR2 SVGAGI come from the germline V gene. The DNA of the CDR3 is TGTGCCAGTGAGAATTCGGGCGGGGGCAATCAGCCCCAGCATTTT. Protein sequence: CASENSGGGNQPQHF.

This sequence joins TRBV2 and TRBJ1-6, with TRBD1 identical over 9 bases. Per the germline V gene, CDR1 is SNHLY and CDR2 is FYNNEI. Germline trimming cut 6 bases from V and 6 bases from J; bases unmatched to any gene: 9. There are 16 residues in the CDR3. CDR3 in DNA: TGTGCCAGCAGCCAACAGGGGGCGCGTAGTAATTCACCCCTCCACTTT. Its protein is CASSQQGARSNSPLHF.

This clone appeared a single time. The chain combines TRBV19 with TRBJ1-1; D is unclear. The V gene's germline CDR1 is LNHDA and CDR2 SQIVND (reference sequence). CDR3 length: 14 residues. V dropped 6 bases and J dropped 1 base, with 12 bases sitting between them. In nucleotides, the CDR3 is TGTGCCAGTAGCCTCAACAGCCAGAACACTGAAGCTTTCTTT. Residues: CASSLNSQNTEAFF.

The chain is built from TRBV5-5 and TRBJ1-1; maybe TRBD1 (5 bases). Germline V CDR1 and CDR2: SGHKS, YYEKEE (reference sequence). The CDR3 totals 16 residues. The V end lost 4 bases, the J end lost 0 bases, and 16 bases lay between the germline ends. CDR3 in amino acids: CASSDKTVFMNTEAFF. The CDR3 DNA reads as TGTGCCAGCAGCGATAAGACAGTCTTCATGAACACTGAAGCTTTCTTT.

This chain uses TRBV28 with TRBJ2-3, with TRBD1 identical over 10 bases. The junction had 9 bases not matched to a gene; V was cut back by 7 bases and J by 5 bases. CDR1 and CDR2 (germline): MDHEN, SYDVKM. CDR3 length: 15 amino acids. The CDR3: CASKSLGQGEDTQYF. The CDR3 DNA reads TGTGCCAGCAAATCTTTAGGACAGGGGGAAGATACGCAGTATTTT.

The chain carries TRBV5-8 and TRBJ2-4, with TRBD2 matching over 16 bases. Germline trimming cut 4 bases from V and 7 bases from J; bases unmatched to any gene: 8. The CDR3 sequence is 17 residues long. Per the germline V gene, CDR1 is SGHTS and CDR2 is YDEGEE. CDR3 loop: CASSSGTSGRERNIQYF. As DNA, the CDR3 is TGTGCCAGCAGCAGCGGGACTAGCGGGAGGGAGAGGAACATTCAGTACTTC.

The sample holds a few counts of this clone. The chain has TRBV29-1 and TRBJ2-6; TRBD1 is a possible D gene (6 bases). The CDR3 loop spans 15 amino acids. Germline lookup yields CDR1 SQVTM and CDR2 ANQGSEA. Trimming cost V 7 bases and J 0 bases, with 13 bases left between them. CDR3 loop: CSELIQGSGANVLTF. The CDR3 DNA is TGCAGCGAATTGATACAGGGCTCTGGGGCCAACGTCCTGACTTTC.

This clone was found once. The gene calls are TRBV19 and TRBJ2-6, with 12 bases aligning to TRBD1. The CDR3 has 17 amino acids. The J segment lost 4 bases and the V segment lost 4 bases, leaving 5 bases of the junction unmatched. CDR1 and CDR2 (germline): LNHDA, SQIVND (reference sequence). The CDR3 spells CASSTGQGAPGANVLTF. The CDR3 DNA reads TGTGCCAGTAGTACGGGACAGGGGGCGCCCGGGGCCAACGTCCTGACTTTC.

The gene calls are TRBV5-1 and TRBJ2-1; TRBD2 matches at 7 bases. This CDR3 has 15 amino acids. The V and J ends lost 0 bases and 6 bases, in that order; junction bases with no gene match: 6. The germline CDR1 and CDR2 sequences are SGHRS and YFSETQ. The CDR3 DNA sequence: TGCGCCAGCAGCTTGGTCGCGGGGGTATTCAATGAGCAGTTCTTC. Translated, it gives CASSLVAGVFNEQFF.

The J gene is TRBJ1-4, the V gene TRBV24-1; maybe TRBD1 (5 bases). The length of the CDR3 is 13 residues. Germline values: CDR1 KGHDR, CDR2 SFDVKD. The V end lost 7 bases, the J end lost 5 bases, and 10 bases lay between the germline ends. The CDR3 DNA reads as TGTGCCACCAGGCGGGACGGGAATGAAAAACTGTTTTTT. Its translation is CATRRDGNEKLFF.

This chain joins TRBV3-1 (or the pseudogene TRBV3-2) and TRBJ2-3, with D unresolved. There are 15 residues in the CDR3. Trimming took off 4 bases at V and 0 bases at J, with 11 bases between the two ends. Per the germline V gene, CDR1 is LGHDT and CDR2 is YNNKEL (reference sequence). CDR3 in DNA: TGTGCCAGCAGCCTCGACGGGTCTAGCACAGATACGCAGTATTTT. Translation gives CASSLDGSSTDTQYF.

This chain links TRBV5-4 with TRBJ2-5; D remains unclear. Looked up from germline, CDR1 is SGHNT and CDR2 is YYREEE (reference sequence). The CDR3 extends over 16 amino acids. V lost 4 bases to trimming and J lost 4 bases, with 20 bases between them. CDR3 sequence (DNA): TGTGCCAGCAGCCTTACTCTTCAAATGGACGGAGAGACCCAGTACTTC. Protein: CASSLTLQMDGETQYF.

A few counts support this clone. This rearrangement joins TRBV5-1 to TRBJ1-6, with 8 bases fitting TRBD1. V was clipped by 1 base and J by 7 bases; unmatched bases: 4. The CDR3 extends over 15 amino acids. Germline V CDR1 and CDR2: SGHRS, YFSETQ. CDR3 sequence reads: CASSLIGQGNSPLHF. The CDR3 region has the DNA TGCGCCAGCAGCTTGATAGGACAGGGAAATTCACCCCTCCACTTT.

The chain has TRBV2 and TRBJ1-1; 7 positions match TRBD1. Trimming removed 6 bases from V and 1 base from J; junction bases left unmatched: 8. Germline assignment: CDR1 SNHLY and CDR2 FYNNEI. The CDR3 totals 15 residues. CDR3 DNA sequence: TGTGCCAGCAGCGACAGGGCCTCCGAGAACACTGAAGCTTTCTTT. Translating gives CASSDRASENTEAFF.

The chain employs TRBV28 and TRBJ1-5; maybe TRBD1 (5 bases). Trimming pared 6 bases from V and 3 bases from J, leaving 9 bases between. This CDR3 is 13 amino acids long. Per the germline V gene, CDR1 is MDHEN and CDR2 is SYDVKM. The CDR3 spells CASRDRSNQPQHF. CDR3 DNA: TGTGCCAGCAGAGACAGATCCAATCAGCCCCAGCATTTT.

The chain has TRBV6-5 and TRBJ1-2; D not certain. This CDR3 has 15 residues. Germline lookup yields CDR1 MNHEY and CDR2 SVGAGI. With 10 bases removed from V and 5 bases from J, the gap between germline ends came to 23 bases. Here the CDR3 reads CANNPATGDLYGYTF. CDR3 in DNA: TGTGCCAACAACCCTGCAACCGGGGATCTTTATGGCTACACCTTC.

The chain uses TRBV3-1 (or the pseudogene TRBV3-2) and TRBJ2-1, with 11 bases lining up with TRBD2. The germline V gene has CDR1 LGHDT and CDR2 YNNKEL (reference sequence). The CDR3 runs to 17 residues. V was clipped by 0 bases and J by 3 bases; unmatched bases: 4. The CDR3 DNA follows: TGTGCCAGCAGCCAAGATGTAGCGGGAGGGCTCTACAATGAGCAGTTCTTC. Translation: CASSQDVAGGLYNEQFF.

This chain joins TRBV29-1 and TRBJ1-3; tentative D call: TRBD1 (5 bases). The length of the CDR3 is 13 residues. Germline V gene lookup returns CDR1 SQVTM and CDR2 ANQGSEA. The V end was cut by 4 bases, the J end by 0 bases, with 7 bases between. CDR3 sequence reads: CSVGGTSGNTIYF. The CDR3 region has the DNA TGCAGCGTTGGGGGCACCTCTGGAAACACCATATATTTT.

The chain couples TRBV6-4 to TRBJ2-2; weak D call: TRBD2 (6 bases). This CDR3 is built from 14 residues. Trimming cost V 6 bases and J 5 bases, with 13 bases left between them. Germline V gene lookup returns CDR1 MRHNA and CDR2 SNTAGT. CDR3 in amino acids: CASRREVWTGELFF. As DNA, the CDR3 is TGTGCCAGCAGGCGGGAAGTATGGACCGGGGAGCTGTTTTTT.

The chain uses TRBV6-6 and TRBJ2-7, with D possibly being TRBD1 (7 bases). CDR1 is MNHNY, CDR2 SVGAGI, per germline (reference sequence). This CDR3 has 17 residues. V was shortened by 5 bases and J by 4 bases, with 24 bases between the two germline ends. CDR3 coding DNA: TGTGCCAGCAGTCGGGGGACAGCCTTTCTAGGGGAGTACGAGCAGTACTTC. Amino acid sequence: CASSRGTAFLGEYEQYF.